This TCR beta chain was captured by sequencing in a study of cytomegalovirus exposure and HLA in healthy donors. This clone appeared once. Its antigen is still unknown. This CDR3 has 14 residues. Germline CDR1 reads SGHRS; CDR2 reads YFSETQ. V dropped 1 base and J dropped 1 base, with 6 bases sitting between them. Study-level findings and limits: Later, an analysis found that common viral pathogens appeared to be linked with several of the most significant clusters.

PCR primers comprised 60 Vbeta and 13 Jbeta primers. TCRdb's table, derived via immunoSEQ multiplex PCR, lists solely in-frame clones and lacks some. The sample gives about 150,000 clones, over 65% of which show up once; around 2.3% is in the top ten. The chain links TRBV5-1 to TRBJ1-5; D gene uncertain. Sequencing was done on a sample of PBMCs. The receptor was derived from a man under 40 in good health and CMV-seronegative. CDR3 amino acids: CASSLFGSNQPQHF. In DNA form, the CDR3 reads TGCGCCAGCAGCTTGTTTGGCAGCAATCAGCCCCAGCATTTT.